Below, 20 T cell receptor beta chains from the same sample are listed, as sequenced in a study of T cells after yellow fever vaccination. TCRdb re-called the 5' RACE reads with MiXCR, one entry per CDR3 protein. Of 450,000 to 600,000 distinct CDR3 sequences in the sample, 13% were seen once. Source: PBMCs, taken on the day of the yellow fever booster vaccination. The receptors originated from a man younger than 45 who received the YFV17D yellow fever vaccine.

The V and J genes are TRBV20-1 and TRBJ2-3, with 14 bases fitting TRBD2. With 0 bases clipped from V and 5 bases from J, the junction kept 13 bases outside the gene matches. The germline V gene encodes CDR1 DFQATT and CDR2 SNEGSKA (reference sequence). The CDR3 contains 19 residues. As DNA, the CDR3 is TGCAGTGCTAGAGATCCAAACCGTGGGACTAGCGGGAGAGTAGATACGCAGTATTTT. Translation gives CSARDPNRGTSGRVDTQYF.

This clonotype was seen more than once but under ten times. CDR3 sequence reads: CASSHPRWELKQFF. DNA of the CDR3: TGTGCCAGCAGTCACCCCCGATGGGAGTTGAAGCAGTTCTTC. The chain is built from TRBV6-5 and TRBJ2-1; weak D call: TRBD2 (5 bases). The CDR3 totals 14 residues. V lost 5 bases and J lost 11, with 19 bases in between. Germline V gene data show CDR1 as MNHEY and CDR2 as SVGAGI.

This clonotype has more than one count but fewer than ten. The chain carries TRBV20-1 and TRBJ2-1; 13 nucleotides match TRBD2. The germline V gene has CDR1 DFQATT and CDR2 SNEGSKA (reference sequence). This CDR3 has 18 amino acids. Trimming at V came to 2 bases and at J to 3 bases, leaving 10 bases not matched to a gene. The CDR3 DNA reads TGCAGTGCTAGACCAATAAACCGGACTAGCGGGAGCTACAATGAGCAGTTCTTC. Protein product: CSARPINRTSGSYNEQFF.

The chain is built from TRBV5-1 and TRBJ1-6; TRBD1 matches at 8 bases. This CDR3 spans 15 amino acids. The germline V gene has CDR1 SGHRS and CDR2 YFSETQ. With 3 bases clipped from V and 7 bases from J, the junction kept 6 bases outside the gene matches. CDR3 bases: TGCGCCAGCAGCTCACAGGGGGAATTCAATTCACCCCTCCACTTT. Amino acids: CASSSQGEFNSPLHF. Using reference TRBV5-1 and TRBJ1-6 for the parts outside the CDR3, the full variable domain is KAGVTQTPRYLIKTRGQQVTLSCSPISGHRSVSWYQQTPGQGLQFLFEYFSETQRNKGNFPGRFSGRQFSNSRSEMNVSTLELGDSALYLCASSSQGEFNSPLHFGNGTRLTVT.

This clonotype was detected only a few times. The chain employs TRBV3-1 and TRBJ2-1, with a possible D match to TRBD2 (6 bases). The CDR3 spans 15 residues. Trimming took off 1 base at V and 8 bases at J, with 15 bases between the two ends. Germline CDR1 LGHDT, CDR2 YNNKEL (reference sequence). For the CDR3, the DNA is TGTGCCAGCAGCCAAGTCGCGGGAAGCGTGGATGAGCAGTTCTTC. It specifies CASSQVAGSVDEQFF.

The CDR3 is CASAHTGLPYGELFF. The CDR3 DNA reads TGTGCCAGCGCACACACGGGACTACCCTACGGGGAGCTGTTTTTT. This chain links TRBV27 with TRBJ2-2; 7 bases agree with TRBD2. V lost 8 bases to trimming and J lost 7 bases; unmatched junction nucleotides: 13. CDR1 and CDR2 (germline): MNHEY, SMNVEV (reference sequence). There are 15 residues in the CDR3.

The chain combines TRBV13 with TRBJ2-7; perhaps TRBD1 as D (6 bases). V lost 0 bases to trimming and J lost 5 bases, with 17 bases between them. The CDR3 length is 16 residues. Looked up from germline, CDR1 is PRHDT and CDR2 is FYEKMQ (reference sequence). DNA for the CDR3: TGTGCCAGCAGCTTAGGCCTGGGGGCGGGTCAGGACGAGCAGTACTTC. Its protein is CASSLGLGAGQDEQYF. Based on the CDR3 plus reference TRBV13 and TRBJ2-7, the full variable domain is AAGVIQSPRHLIKEKRETATLKCYPIPRHDTVYWYQQGPGQDPQFLISFYEKMQSDKGSIPDRFSAQQFSDYHSELNMSSLELGDSALYFCASSLGLGAGQDEQYFGPGTRLTVT.

This clonotype was observed at least ten times. The V gene is TRBV6-5, the J gene TRBJ2-7; D possibly corresponds to TRBD2 (6 bases). Germline V CDR1 and CDR2: MNHEY, SVGAGI. This CDR3 has 11 amino acids. The germline V and J ends were trimmed by 6 bases and 4 bases, with 7 bases remaining between them. The CDR3 sequence is CASSRGYEQYF. In DNA, the CDR3 is TGTGCCAGCAGCCGGGGGTACGAGCAGTACTTC.

This clonotype was observed a few times. The chain carries TRBV4-3 and TRBJ2-1, with D tentatively TRBD2 (6 bases). V lost 2 bases to trimming and J lost 2 bases, with 16 bases between them. The CDR3 has 17 residues. Germline lookup yields CDR1 LGHNA and CDR2 YSLEER. Here the CDR3 reads CASSQFEGGATYNEQFF. CDR3 nucleotide sequence: TGCGCCAGCAGCCAATTTGAAGGCGGGGCTACCTACAATGAGCAGTTCTTC.

The rearrangement links TRBV29-1 to TRBJ2-1; TRBD1 matches 7 bases. After removal of 7 bases from V and 7 bases from J, the junction contained 7 bases not matched to a gene. Per germline, CDR1 SQVTM and CDR2 ANQGSEA. This CDR3 has 12 amino acids. CDR3 residues: CSGGSQGNEQFF. The CDR3 nucleotides read TGCAGCGGGGGTTCACAGGGGAATGAGCAGTTCTTC.

This sequence joins TRBV7-8 and TRBJ2-7, with D possibly TRBD1 on 5 matching bases. Germline assignment: CDR1 SGHVS and CDR2 FQNEAQ. The CDR3 covers 16 residues. V lost 1 base, J lost 4 bases, and 17 bases lay in between. The CDR3 protein is CASSLEGAGLLYEQYF. CDR3 nucleotide sequence: TGTGCCAGCAGCTTAGAAGGCGCAGGGCTTCTTTACGAGCAGTACTTC.

This clonotype was seen more than once but under ten times. This chain uses TRBV19 with TRBJ2-2; TRBD1 might be the D (6 bases). CDR3 size: 15 residues. The germline V gene encodes CDR1 LNHDA and CDR2 SQIVND (reference sequence). The V and J ends lost 6 bases and 2 bases respectively, with 13 bases between them. The CDR3 sequence: CASRRGSSNTGELFF. Written as DNA, the CDR3 is TGTGCCAGTAGGAGGGGGAGTAGCAACACCGGGGAGCTGTTTTTT.

CDR3 sequence reads: CASSPGDTDVLQYF. CDR3 DNA sequence: TGTGCCAGCAGCCCGGGCGACACGGACGTTCTGCAGTACTTC. The J gene is TRBJ2-7, the V gene TRBV5-6; D remains unclear. Germline-derived CDR1 and CDR2 are SGHDT and YYEEEE. Trimming left V 4 bases short and J 9 bases short, with 20 bases between. This CDR3 contains 14 residues.

The chain has TRBV29-1 and TRBJ1-1; the D is unclear. Between the trimmed V and J ends, which lost 5 bases and 4 bases, there was a span of 8 bases. This CDR3 is 11 amino acids long. Germline CDR1 is SQVTM and CDR2 is ANQGSEA. The CDR3 DNA sequence: TGCAGCGTTTCGGATTCCACTGAAGCTTTCTTT. Translated: CSVSDSTEAFF. Using reference TRBV29-1 and TRBJ1-1 for the parts outside the CDR3, the full variable domain is SAVISQKPSRDICQRGTSLTIQCQVDSQVTMMFWYRQQPGQSLTLIATANQGSEATYESGFVIDKFPISRPNLTFSTLTVSNMSPEDSSIYLCSVSDSTEAFFGQGTRLTVV.

This rearrangement joins TRBV6-2 or TRBV6-3 to TRBJ2-1, with D unresolved. This CDR3 region has 15 residues. Germline V gene sequence: CDR1 MNHEY, CDR2 SVGEGT. V dropped 4 bases and J dropped 8 bases, with 18 bases sitting between them. The CDR3 sequence: CASSSQFGLKYEQFF. For the CDR3, the DNA is TGTGCCAGCAGTTCCCAATTCGGGCTGAAGTATGAGCAGTTCTTC.

This chain joins TRBV24-1 and TRBJ2-1; 9 bases align to TRBD2. This CDR3 spans 15 amino acids. Germline CDR1 KGHDR, CDR2 SFDVKD. With V trimmed by 3 bases and J by 8 bases, 7 bases remained unmatched. CDR3 nucleotide sequence: TGTGCCACCAGTGATGGTAGCGGGGGCAGGGATGAGCAGTTCTTC. It is translated as CATSDGSGGRDEQFF.

The chain joins TRBV20-1 to TRBJ1-5; 9 nucleotides match TRBD1. The CDR3 totals 14 residues. Losses at the gene ends were 8 bases for V and 1 base for J; bases not matched to a gene: 6. Germline CDR1 reads DFQATT; CDR2 reads SNEGSKA (reference sequence). Here the CDR3 reads CSTKQGASNQPQHF. The CDR3 DNA reads as TGCAGTACGAAACAGGGGGCGAGCAATCAGCCCCAGCATTTT.

The CDR3, as DNA: TGCAGTGCAATCTCCGGGACGGACATCTACGAGCAGTACTTC. As protein: CSAISGTDIYEQYF. The genes are TRBV20-1 and TRBJ2-7; D tentatively fits TRBD1 or TRBD2 (5 bases each). The CDR3 runs to 14 residues. Germline loops: CDR1 DFQATT, CDR2 SNEGSKA (reference sequence). V dropped 6 bases and J dropped 3 bases, with 18 bases sitting between them.

The V and J genes are TRBV12-3 or TRBV12-4 and TRBJ2-7, with D tentatively TRBD1 (6 bases). The V and J ends lost 5 bases and 6 bases respectively, with 17 bases between them. The length of the CDR3 is 14 residues. Written as DNA, the CDR3 is TGTGCCAGCAGTCCCCAGGGGTTAGGGGTCGAGCAGTACTTC. The encoded protein is CASSPQGLGVEQYF.

V usage is TRBV19 and J usage is TRBJ2-1; 9 positions match TRBD1. Unmatched junction bases numbered 8, after V lost 4 bases and J lost 7 bases. The length of the CDR3 is 15 residues. Germline V CDR1 and CDR2: LNHDA, SQIVND (reference sequence). The CDR3 loop reads CASSTGTGLGNEQFF. The CDR3 bases are TGTGCCAGTAGTACCGGGACAGGGCTGGGGAATGAGCAGTTCTTC.